This TCR beta chain came from a study of blood T cell repertoires in COVID-19. At the level of the study: COVID-19 samples from acute and convalescent phases originated in the United States, Italy and Spain.

In the source study's methods: From reference gene primer amplification, estimates of nucleated cell counts were derived. Repertoires were generated with immunoSEQ multiplex PCR, while TCRdb's copy carries only in-frame clones and drops some. The V and J calls and clone size were taken over from that table, and D and trimming were inferred from the DNA. This table has under 45,000 clones, roughly 78% appearing once. V lost 2 bases, J lost 0 bases, and 14 bases lay in between. The CDR3 contains 17 residues. The germline CDR1 and CDR2 sequences are SGHTA and FQGNSA. This TCR was sampled from a man between 60 and 70 years old with acute or convalescent COVID-19. This chain links TRBV7-2 with TRBJ1-5; D possibly corresponds to TRBD1 (5 bases). The sequenced sample was peripheral blood. The CDR3 nucleotides read TGTGCCAGCAGCTTATCTAGTAGGGGAGGTAGCAATCAGCCCCAGCATTTT. Its translation is CASSLSSRGGSNQPQHF.